Sequencing of this TCR beta chain was carried out in a study of blood T cells in healthy people across ages. Across the whole study: Template switching captured about one barcoded beta molecule per two T cells.

Every donor gave approximately 10 milliliters of peripheral blood. It was with a sample-barcoded 5' primer and a J-beta primer mix that a second PCR of about 7 to 12 cycles was run. The template-switch adaptor, which had 12 random nucleotides, put a tag on each cDNA molecule. Each sample provided no less than 2.5 million CDR3-containing paired-end reads. TCRdb re-derived calls from the 5' RACE reads in MiXCR, one entry per CDR3 protein. The sample carries 1.5 million to 2 million distinct CDR3 sequences, around 50% recorded once. The clonotype was recovered from a woman in her thirties or forties in good health. Source material: blood.

Written as DNA, the CDR3 is TGTGCCAGCAGTTCCCTGGGACAGGGCGCCTATGGCTACACCTTC. Translating gives CASSSLGQGAYGYTF. The V call is TRBV6-2 or TRBV6-3, the J call TRBJ1-2, with 9 bases fitting TRBD1. V lost 4 bases, J lost 4 bases, and 7 bases stayed unmatched. Germline CDR1 and CDR2: MNHEY and SVGEGT. CDR3 size: 15 residues.